One sample yielded the 4 T cell receptor beta chains listed below, sequenced in a study of blood T cells in healthy people across ages. The second PCR ran roughly 7 to 11 cycles with a sample-barcoded 5' primer and J-beta primers. Each CDR3 protein gets one entry after TCRdb re-called the 5' RACE reads with MiXCR. The table has roughly 900,000 distinct CDR3 sequences, more than 25% seen once. Sequencing used blood. The receptor set was obtained from a woman of 80 years or more in good health.

The sample holds many counts of this clonotype. The chain links TRBV3-1 to TRBJ2-3; D is uncertain. Germline values: CDR1 LGHDT, CDR2 YNNKEL (reference sequence). V lost 1 base and J lost 1, with 12 bases in between. The CDR3 spans 16 residues. CDR3 DNA sequence: TGTGCCAGCAGCCAAGGGGATCGGGCCCGCACAGATACGCAGTATTTT. Its protein is CASSQGDRARTDTQYF.

Details on this clonotype: This may come from a read error, since a much larger clone is one base off. V and J are TRBV20-1 and TRBJ2-1, with D perhaps matching TRBD1 or TRBD2 (6 bases each). The CDR3 loop spans 11 amino acids. Between the trimmed V and J ends, which lost 3 bases and 9 bases, there was a span of 9 bases. Germline loops: CDR1 DFQATT, CDR2 SNEGSKA (reference sequence). In DNA form, the CDR3 reads TGCAGTGCTAGGGGGGGCCTTGAGCAGTTCTTC. This encodes CSARGGLEQFF.

This clonotype was counted ten times or more. The chain combines TRBV5-1 with TRBJ2-2; the D gene is possibly TRBD2 (6 bases). The germline V gene encodes CDR1 SGHRS and CDR2 YFSETQ. Trimming shortened V by 1 base and J by 4 bases, and 14 bases separated the two germline ends. CDR3 length: 16 residues. Here the CDR3 reads CASSLSGQGGTGELFF. The CDR3 DNA follows: TGCGCCAGCAGCTTGTCGGGGCAGGGAGGCACCGGGGAGCTGTTTTTT. The full variable domain, completed using reference TRBV5-1 and TRBJ2-2, is KAGVTQTPRYLIKTRGQQVTLSCSPISGHRSVSWYQQTPGQGLQFLFEYFSETQRNKGNFPGRFSGRQFSNSRSEMNVSTLELGDSALYLCASSLSGQGGTGELFFGEGSRLTVL.

This clonotype was seen ten or more times. The CDR3 bases are TGTGCCAGCAGCTTTTCTAGCGCGAAAGAGACCCAGTACTTC. Translating gives CASSFSSAKETQYF. The gene calls are TRBV7-2 and TRBJ2-5, with D possibly TRBD2 on 6 matching bases. V gave up 3 bases and J gave up 3 bases, with 11 bases separating them. This CDR3 contains 14 residues. Germline values: CDR1 SGHTA, CDR2 FQGNSA.